This paragraph reports one T cell receptor beta chain. Its target antigen remains unknown. Base qualities are not provided; no much larger clone lies one nucleotide away. The library was prepared using the immunoSEQ multiplex PCR assay. TCRdb obtained this table from immuneACCESS and retained in-frame rearrangements with V and J assigned. These tables miss some clones; where compared with another copy, unresolved V genes account for less than half of the shortfall, and the remainder is unexplained. Present in this sample are roughly 26,000 clones, 75% to 90% of which were seen just once. The ten largest clonotypes hold 1% to 1.5% of the sample. These data belong to a study of preoperative IRX-2 immunotherapy in early breast cancer (dated by TCRdb to the late 2010s). The germline V gene specifies KGHSH as CDR1 and LQKENI as CDR2. Germline trimming amounts to 3 bases on V and 5 bases on J, with 6 as the count of junction bases outside the gene matches. Its CDR3 holds 15 amino acids, cysteine through phenylalanine. Kept here is only the CDR3 DNA, which spans 45 bases and is read in frame from base 1.

According to the study, the label for this sample's treatment or condition signals: preoperative locoregional IRX-2 cytokine immunotherapy. The samples were obtained from a phase Ib study that tested preoperative, locoregional IRX-2 cytokine immunotherapy designed to prime immune responses. The donors were early-stage breast cancer patients who were given IRX-2 prior to surgery. The chain couples TRBV18 to TRBJ2-2; 7 bases in the junction line up with TRBD1. Specimen: lymph node tissue, collected after IRX-2 immunotherapy. This TCR derives from a human donor with breast cancer. The nucleotide sequence reads as follows: TGTGCCAGCTCACCGGGACAGCAAAGGACCGGGGAGCTGTTTTTT. Its protein reads: CASSPGQQRTGELFF. With the portions outside the CDR3 filled from the reference TRBV18 and TRBJ2-2 genes, the complete variable region becomes NAGVMQNPRHLVRRRGQEARLRCSPMKGHSHVYWYRQLPEEGLKFMVYLQKENIIDESGMPKERFSAEFPKEGPSILRIQQVVRGDSAAYFCASSPGQQRTGELFFGEGSRLTVL.